The rows below give T cell receptor beta chains drawn from one sample of a study of blood T cell repertoires in COVID-19. TCRdb's table, derived via immunoSEQ multiplex PCR, lists solely in-frame clones and lacks some. The data hold around 250,000 clones, with 82% observed a single time. The sequenced material came from peripheral blood. These receptors all stem from a woman aged 80 or older with acute or convalescent COVID-19. The CDR3 runs from the conserved cysteine through the conserved F or W. The order of the fields is D gene, J gene, clone size, V gene, CDR3 length, CDR3 protein, CDR3 DNA. The D gene is left open where the match is weak. The size entry is marked missing in some rows and otherwise reads once, few, many or a size class.

D gene: .; J gene: TRBJ2-3; clone size: .; V gene: TRBV2; CDR3 length: 13; CDR3 protein: CASRADSTDTQYF; CDR3 DNA: TGTGCCAGCAGGGCGGATAGCACAGATACGCAGTATTTT
D gene: TRBD1; J gene: TRBJ2-5; clone size: .; V gene: TRBV7-2; CDR3 length: 16; CDR3 protein: CASSRTGTGDQETQYF; CDR3 DNA: TGTGCCAGCAGCCGTACCGGGACAGGGGACCAAGAGACCCAGTACTTC
D gene: .; J gene: TRBJ1-1; clone size: .; V gene: TRBV20-1; CDR3 length: 11; CDR3 protein: CSAGREAEAFF; CDR3 DNA: TGCAGTGCTGGGAGGGAGGCTGAAGCTTTCTTT
D gene: .; J gene: TRBJ2-5; clone size: once; V gene: TRBV10-1; CDR3 length: 14; CDR3 protein: CASSELDRSETQYF; CDR3 DNA: TGCGCCAGCAGTGAGCTAGACAGGTCAGAGACCCAGTACTTC
D gene: .; J gene: TRBJ2-7; clone size: .; V gene: TRBV7-3; CDR3 length: 13; CDR3 protein: CASSLGTKYEQYF; CDR3 DNA: TGTGCCAGCAGCTTGGGCACAAAATACGAGCAGTACTTC
D gene: .; J gene: TRBJ2-3; clone size: .; V gene: TRBV5-5; CDR3 length: 13; CDR3 protein: CASSFSYTDTQYF; CDR3 DNA: TGTGCCAGCAGCTTTTCGTACACAGATACGCAGTATTTT
D gene: TRBD2; J gene: TRBJ2-7; clone size: .; V gene: TRBV28; CDR3 length: 15; CDR3 protein: CASSATSGSSYEQYF; CDR3 DNA: TGTGCCAGCAGTGCGACTAGCGGGAGCTCCTACGAGCAGTACTTC
D gene: TRBD1; J gene: TRBJ1-4; clone size: once; V gene: TRBV5-1; CDR3 length: 16; CDR3 protein: CASSWDRALGDEKLFF; CDR3 DNA: TGCGCCAGCAGCTGGGACAGGGCCTTGGGGGATGAAAAACTGTTTTTT
D gene: .; J gene: TRBJ2-5; clone size: .; V gene: TRBV7-2; CDR3 length: 13; CDR3 protein: CASSLGTSETQYF; CDR3 DNA: TGTGCCAGCAGCTTAGGGACTTCCGAGACCCAGTACTTC
D gene: TRBD1; J gene: TRBJ1-2; clone size: .; V gene: TRBV27; CDR3 length: 14; CDR3 protein: CASRGGDRVGGYTF; CDR3 DNA: TGTGCCAGCAGGGGAGGCGACAGGGTCGGCGGCTACACCTTC
D gene: TRBD2; J gene: TRBJ2-2; clone size: .; V gene: TRBV29-1; CDR3 length: 15; CDR3 protein: CSVKGLAESTGELFF; CDR3 DNA: TGCAGCGTCAAAGGCCTAGCGGAGAGCACCGGGGAGCTGTTTTTT
D gene: TRBD1; J gene: TRBJ2-4; clone size: .; V gene: TRBV11-1; CDR3 length: 11; CDR3 protein: CASSLGQVQYF; CDR3 DNA: TGTGCCAGCAGCCTGGGACAGGTTCAGTACTTC
D gene: TRBD1; J gene: TRBJ1-2; clone size: .; V gene: TRBV28; CDR3 length: 13; CDR3 protein: CASSPGTGGGYTF; CDR3 DNA: TGTGCCAGCAGTCCCGGGACAGGGGGTGGCTACACCTTC
D gene: TRBD1; J gene: TRBJ1-1; clone size: few; V gene: TRBV6-2/TRBV6-3; CDR3 length: 14; CDR3 protein: CASSYLSDRADAFF; CDR3 DNA: TGTGCCAGCAGTTACTTGAGCGACAGGGCGGACGCTTTCTTT
D gene: TRBD1; J gene: TRBJ1-6; clone size: .; V gene: TRBV7-2; CDR3 length: 15; CDR3 protein: CASTQGIRVGSPLHF; CDR3 DNA: TGTGCCAGCACACAGGGGATTAGAGTTGGTTCACCCCTCCACTTT
D gene: .; J gene: TRBJ1-1; clone size: .; V gene: TRBV29-1; CDR3 length: 12; CDR3 protein: CSVRKGGTEAFF; CDR3 DNA: TGCAGCGTGAGAAAAGGGGGCACTGAAGCTTTCTTT
D gene: .; J gene: TRBJ1-2; clone size: .; V gene: TRBV28; CDR3 length: 11; CDR3 protein: CASRGVRGYTF; CDR3 DNA: TGTGCCAGCAGAGGGGTTCGGGGCTACACCTTC
D gene: .; J gene: TRBJ1-2; clone size: once; V gene: TRBV5-1; CDR3 length: 16; CDR3 protein: CASSLGQTTANYGYTF; CDR3 DNA: TGCGCCAGCAGCTTGGGACAGACCACGGCTAACTATGGCTACACCTTC
D gene: TRBD1; J gene: TRBJ2-7; clone size: .; V gene: TRBV9; CDR3 length: 17; CDR3 protein: CASSPRGTGGTTYEQYF; CDR3 DNA: TGTGCCAGCAGCCCCCGGGGGACAGGGGGCACTACCTACGAGCAGTACTTC
D gene: TRBD2; J gene: TRBJ2-6; clone size: once; V gene: TRBV27; CDR3 length: 18; CDR3 protein: CASSLGLAGISGANVLTF; CDR3 DNA: TGTGCCAGCAGCCTCGGACTAGCGGGGATCTCTGGGGCCAACGTCCTGACTTTC
D gene: TRBD1; J gene: TRBJ1-2; clone size: .; V gene: TRBV5-1; CDR3 length: 14; CDR3 protein: CASSYPDRDYGYTF; CDR3 DNA: TGCGCCAGCAGCTATCCGGACAGGGACTATGGCTACACCTTC
D gene: .; J gene: TRBJ2-2; clone size: .; V gene: TRBV7-9; CDR3 length: 19; CDR3 protein: CASSLGRDGGRRNTGELFF; CDR3 DNA: TGTGCCAGCAGCTTAGGCCGGGACGGGGGAAGGCGGAACACCGGGGAGCTGTTTTTT
D gene: .; J gene: TRBJ1-1; clone size: .; V gene: TRBV6-5; CDR3 length: 13; CDR3 protein: CASNPTVNTEAFF; CDR3 DNA: TGTGCCAGCAACCCGACAGTAAACACTGAAGCTTTCTTT
D gene: .; J gene: TRBJ2-1; clone size: .; V gene: TRBV29-1; CDR3 length: 11; CDR3 protein: CSVDVFNEQFF; CDR3 DNA: TGCAGCGTTGACGTTTTCAATGAGCAGTTCTTC
D gene: .; J gene: TRBJ2-1; clone size: .; V gene: TRBV19; CDR3 length: 13; CDR3 protein: CASRGTPYNEQFF; CDR3 DNA: TGTGCCAGTAGAGGGACTCCTTACAATGAGCAGTTCTTC
D gene: .; J gene: TRBJ1-1; clone size: .; V gene: TRBV4-2; CDR3 length: 15; CDR3 protein: CASSQGAGGNTEAFF; CDR3 DNA: TGTGCCAGCAGCCAAGGGGCGGGAGGGAACACTGAAGCTTTCTTT
D gene: .; J gene: TRBJ1-2; clone size: .; V gene: TRBV9; CDR3 length: 14; CDR3 protein: CASNLEGMDYGYTF; CDR3 DNA: TGTGCCAGCAACCTGGAGGGAATGGACTATGGCTACACCTTC
D gene: TRBD1; J gene: TRBJ2-7; clone size: .; V gene: TRBV11-3; CDR3 length: 15; CDR3 protein: CASSPGGTGGHEQYF; CDR3 DNA: TGTGCCAGCAGCCCCGGTGGGACAGGGGGCCACGAGCAGTACTTC
D gene: .; J gene: TRBJ2-7; clone size: .; V gene: TRBV27; CDR3 length: 13; CDR3 protein: CASSLGQNYEQYF; CDR3 DNA: TGTGCCAGCAGTCTAGGACAAAACTACGAGCAGTACTTC
D gene: .; J gene: TRBJ1-2; clone size: .; V gene: TRBV14; CDR3 length: 16; CDR3 protein: CASSQVGGRLSHGYTF; CDR3 DNA: TGTGCCAGCAGCCAAGTTGGGGGCAGGCTTAGTCACGGCTACACCTTC
D gene: TRBD1; J gene: TRBJ2-6; clone size: .; V gene: TRBV18; CDR3 length: 18; CDR3 protein: CASSLEGQGNSGANVLTF; CDR3 DNA: TGTGCCAGCTCATTAGAGGGACAGGGTAACTCTGGGGCCAACGTCCTGACTTTC
D gene: TRBD1; J gene: TRBJ2-7; clone size: .; V gene: TRBV5-5; CDR3 length: 16; CDR3 protein: CASSRITGGSSYEQYF; CDR3 DNA: TGTGCCAGCAGTCGCATTACAGGGGGCAGTTCCTACGAGCAGTACTTC
D gene: .; J gene: TRBJ1-2; clone size: .; V gene: TRBV28; CDR3 length: 13; CDR3 protein: CASSLSRKYGYTF; CDR3 DNA: TGTGCCAGCAGTTTGTCCAGAAAATATGGCTACACCTTC
D gene: TRBD1; J gene: TRBJ1-1; clone size: .; V gene: TRBV7-2; CDR3 length: 14; CDR3 protein: CASSSQGSGTEAFF; CDR3 DNA: TGTGCCAGCAGCTCACAGGGGAGTGGGACTGAAGCTTTCTTT
D gene: .; J gene: TRBJ2-1; clone size: .; V gene: TRBV6-2/TRBV6-3; CDR3 length: 15; CDR3 protein: CASSYHWGGLNEQFF; CDR3 DNA: TGTGCCAGCAGTTATCATTGGGGGGGGCTGAATGAGCAGTTCTTC
D gene: .; J gene: TRBJ1-2; clone size: .; V gene: TRBV29-1; CDR3 length: 14; CDR3 protein: CSVRVAVSNYGYTF; CDR3 DNA: TGCAGCGTGAGGGTGGCGGTTTCTAACTATGGCTACACCTTC
D gene: TRBD1; J gene: TRBJ1-1; clone size: .; V gene: TRBV27; CDR3 length: 19; CDR3 protein: CASSLTGGTAPTRSTEAFF; CDR3 DNA: TGTGCCAGCAGTTTAACAGGGGGAACGGCTCCAACTAGGAGCACTGAAGCTTTCTTT
D gene: TRBD1; J gene: TRBJ1-2; clone size: .; V gene: TRBV28; CDR3 length: 13; CDR3 protein: CASTADRVQGYTF; CDR3 DNA: TGTGCCAGCACCGCCGACAGGGTGCAGGGCTACACCTTC
D gene: .; J gene: TRBJ2-1; clone size: .; V gene: TRBV19; CDR3 length: 15; CDR3 protein: CASSVGRTSYNEQFF; CDR3 DNA: TGTGCCAGTAGTGTAGGACGGACATCCTACAATGAGCAGTTCTTC
D gene: .; J gene: TRBJ2-1; clone size: .; V gene: TRBV7-3; CDR3 length: 15; CDR3 protein: CASSLFSEAHSEQFF; CDR3 DNA: TGTGCCAGCAGCTTATTTTCGGAGGCCCATTCTGAGCAGTTCTTC
D gene: TRBD1; J gene: TRBJ1-1; clone size: few; V gene: TRBV28; CDR3 length: 11; CDR3 protein: CASSFTGVTFF; CDR3 DNA: TGTGCCAGCAGCTTCACAGGGGTAACTTTCTTT
D gene: .; J gene: TRBJ2-1; clone size: .; V gene: TRBV30; CDR3 length: 13; CDR3 protein: CAYGLSSYNEQFF; CDR3 DNA: TGTGCCTACGGACTGAGCTCCTACAATGAGCAGTTCTTC
D gene: TRBD1; J gene: TRBJ2-4; clone size: once; V gene: TRBV6-2/TRBV6-3; CDR3 length: 13; CDR3 protein: CASSYSGQTVRDF; CDR3 DNA: TGTGCCAGCAGTTACTCGGGACAGACCGTCAGGGACTTC
D gene: TRBD2; J gene: TRBJ2-5; clone size: few; V gene: TRBV15; CDR3 length: 15; CDR3 protein: CATSRDFGEGETQYF; CDR3 DNA: TGTGCCACCAGCAGAGATTTTGGGGAGGGGGAGACCCAGTACTTC
D gene: .; J gene: TRBJ1-2; clone size: .; V gene: TRBV5-4; CDR3 length: 15; CDR3 protein: CASSSEHRGHYGYTF; CDR3 DNA: TGTGCCAGCAGCTCAGAACACCGAGGGCACTATGGCTACACCTTC
D gene: .; J gene: TRBJ2-1; clone size: .; V gene: TRBV28; CDR3 length: 12; CDR3 protein: CASSFRYNEQFF; CDR3 DNA: TGTGCCAGCAGTTTTCGGTACAATGAGCAGTTCTTC
D gene: TRBD1; J gene: TRBJ2-5; clone size: .; V gene: TRBV10-3; CDR3 length: 15; CDR3 protein: CAISPGTGGMETQYF; CDR3 DNA: TGTGCCATCAGTCCCGGGACAGGGGGCATGGAGACCCAGTACTTC
D gene: TRBD1; J gene: TRBJ1-6; clone size: few; V gene: TRBV18; CDR3 length: 15; CDR3 protein: CASSLGQGGNSPLHF; CDR3 DNA: TGTGCCAGCTCGCTGGGACAGGGGGGTAATTCACCCCTCCACTTT
D gene: TRBD2; J gene: TRBJ2-1; clone size: once; V gene: TRBV5-8; CDR3 length: 18; CDR3 protein: CASRDGTSGPGGRGEQFF; CDR3 DNA: TGTGCCAGCAGGGATGGGACTAGCGGGCCCGGGGGACGCGGTGAGCAGTTCTTC
D gene: .; J gene: TRBJ2-1; clone size: once; V gene: TRBV6-5; CDR3 length: 14; CDR3 protein: CAGQGSGRFNEQFF; CDR3 DNA: TGTGCCGGGCAGGGAAGTGGGCGCTTCAATGAGCAGTTCTTC
D gene: .; J gene: TRBJ1-2; clone size: once; V gene: TRBV7-2; CDR3 length: 16; CDR3 protein: CASSLAVGRGNYGYTF; CDR3 DNA: TGTGCCAGCAGCTTAGCTGTCGGGAGAGGAAACTATGGCTACACCTTC
D gene: .; J gene: TRBJ2-7; clone size: .; V gene: TRBV5-1; CDR3 length: 15; CDR3 protein: CASSLTGVGSYEQYF; CDR3 DNA: TGCGCCAGCAGCCTCACGGGGGTCGGCTCCTACGAGCAGTACTTC
D gene: TRBD1; J gene: TRBJ2-7; clone size: .; V gene: TRBV28; CDR3 length: 12; CDR3 protein: CASSRQGYEQYF; CDR3 DNA: TGTGCCAGCAGCCGACAGGGCTACGAGCAGTACTTC